Included here is one T cell receptor beta chain sequence, with context. The germline V gene has CDR1 LNHDA and CDR2 SQIVND (reference sequence). Unmatched junction bases numbered 6, after V lost 5 bases and J lost 11 bases. The CDR3 loop spans 12 amino acids. The sample comes from a study of T cell changes during pregnancy in multiple sclerosis. Sequenced by immunoSEQ multiplex PCR; TCRdb stores in-frame clones only, minus some. The table lists 60,000 or so clones, over 75% of them singletons. J is TRBJ2-1 and V is TRBV19; 7 bases align to TRBD1. This clonotype was sampled from a female donor with multiple sclerosis, enrolled in a pregnancy study. The source material was peripheral blood, sampled before pregnancy. CDR3 sequence: CASSPRDRKQFF. The CDR3 DNA is TGTGCCAGTAGTCCCCGGGACAGAAAGCAGTTCTTC.